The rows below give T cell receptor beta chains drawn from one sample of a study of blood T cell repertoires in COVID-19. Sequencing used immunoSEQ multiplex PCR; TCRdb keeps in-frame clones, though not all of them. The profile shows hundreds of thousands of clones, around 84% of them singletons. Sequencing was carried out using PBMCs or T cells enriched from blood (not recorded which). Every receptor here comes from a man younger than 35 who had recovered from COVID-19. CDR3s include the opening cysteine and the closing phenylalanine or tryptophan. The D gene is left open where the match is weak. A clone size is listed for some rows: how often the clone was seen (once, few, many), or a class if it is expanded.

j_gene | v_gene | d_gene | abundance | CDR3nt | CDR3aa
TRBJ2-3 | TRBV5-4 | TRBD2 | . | TGTGCCAGCAGCTTGGTTAGCGGACTAGCGGTCACAGATACGCAGTATTTT | CASSLVSGLAVTDTQYF
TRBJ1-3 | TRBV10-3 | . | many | TGTGCCATCAGTGCTAACTCTGGAAACACCATATATTTT | CAISANSGNTIYF
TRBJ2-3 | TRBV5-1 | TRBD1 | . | TGCGCCAGCAGCTCTGGACAGGGTAGCACAGATACGCAGTATTTT | CASSSGQGSTDTQYF
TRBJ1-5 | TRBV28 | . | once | TGTGCCAGCAGTTTCGCGGGTACGAGCAATCAGCCCCAGCATTTT | CASSFAGTSNQPQHF
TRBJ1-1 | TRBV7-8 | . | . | TGTGCCAGCAGCTTAGTTAGGAACACTGAAGCTTTCTTT | CASSLVRNTEAFF
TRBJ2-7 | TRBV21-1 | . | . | TGTGCCAGCAGCAAAGTTCTCCTGACAGGTTGTTTC | CASSKVLLTGCF
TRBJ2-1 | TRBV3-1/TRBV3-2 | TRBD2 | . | TGTGCCAGCAGCCAAGATAAAGCGGGAGGGTGGTTGAGTGAGCAGTTCTTC | CASSQDKAGGWLSEQFF
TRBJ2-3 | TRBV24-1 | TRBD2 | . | TGTGCCACCAGTGAAGACCCTAGCGGCAGCACAGATACGCAGTATTTT | CATSEDPSGSTDTQYF
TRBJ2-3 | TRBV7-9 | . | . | TGTGCCAGCAGCACGGGACTCCGCAATCCGGATACGCAGTATTTT | CASSTGLRNPDTQYF
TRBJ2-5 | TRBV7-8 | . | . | TGTGCCAGCAGCCCGCGACGGGTTCTGGAAGGAGAGACCCAGTACTTC | CASSPRRVLEGETQYF
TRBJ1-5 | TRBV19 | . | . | TGTGCCAGTAGCAACATTGGCAATCAGCCCCAGCATTTT | CASSNIGNQPQHF
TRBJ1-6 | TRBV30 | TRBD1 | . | TGTGCCTGGAGTACAGGGGAAACCTATAATTCACCCCTCCACTTT | CAWSTGETYNSPLHF
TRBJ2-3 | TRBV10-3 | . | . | TGTGCCATCAGTGTATTTTTAAGCCCCAATAGCACAGATACGCAGTATTTT | CAISVFLSPNSTDTQYF